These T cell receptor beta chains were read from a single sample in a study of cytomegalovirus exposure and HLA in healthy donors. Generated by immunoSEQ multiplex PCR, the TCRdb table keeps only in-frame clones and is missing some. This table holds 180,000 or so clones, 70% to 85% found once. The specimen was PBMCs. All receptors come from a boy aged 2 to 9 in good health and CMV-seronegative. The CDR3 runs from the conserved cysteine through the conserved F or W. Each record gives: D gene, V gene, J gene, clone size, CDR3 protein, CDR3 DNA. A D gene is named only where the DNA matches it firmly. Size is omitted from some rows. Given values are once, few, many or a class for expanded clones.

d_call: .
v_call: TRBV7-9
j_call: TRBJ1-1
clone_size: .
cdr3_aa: CASSPRGPGMNTEAFF
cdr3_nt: TGTGCCAGCAGCCCCCGGGGTCCGGGTATGAACACTGAAGCTTTCTTT

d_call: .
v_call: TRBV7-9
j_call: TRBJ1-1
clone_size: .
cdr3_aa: CASSSAGRSNTEAFF
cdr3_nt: TGTGCCAGCAGCTCCGCGGGACGGTCGAACACTGAAGCTTTCTTT

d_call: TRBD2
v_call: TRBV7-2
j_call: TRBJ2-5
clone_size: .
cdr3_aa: CASSFSGGAGETQYF
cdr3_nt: TGTGCCAGCAGCTTTAGCGGGGGGGCAGGAGAGACCCAGTACTTC

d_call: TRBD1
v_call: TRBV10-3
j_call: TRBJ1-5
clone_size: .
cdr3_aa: CAISSGTGLQPQHF
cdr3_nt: TGTGCCATCAGTTCCGGGACAGGGCTTCAGCCCCAGCATTTT

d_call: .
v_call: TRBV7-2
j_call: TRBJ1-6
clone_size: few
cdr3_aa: CASSPQGTNNSPLHF
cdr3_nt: TGTGCCAGCAGCCCCCAGGGGACGAATAATTCACCCCTCCACTTT

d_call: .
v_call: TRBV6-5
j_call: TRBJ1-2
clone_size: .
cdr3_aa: CASSQPGHDHGYTF
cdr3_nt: TGTGCCAGCAGCCAACCGGGACATGACCATGGCTACACCTTC

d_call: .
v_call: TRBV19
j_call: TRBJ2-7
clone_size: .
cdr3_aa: CASSNRSVYEQYF
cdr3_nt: TGTGCCAGTAGCAATCGGTCGGTTTACGAGCAGTACTTC

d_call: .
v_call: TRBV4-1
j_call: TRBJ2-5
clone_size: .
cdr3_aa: CASSRLVAVAETQYF
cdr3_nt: TGCGCCAGCAGCCGCCTCGTAGCGGTCGCAGAGACCCAGTACTTC

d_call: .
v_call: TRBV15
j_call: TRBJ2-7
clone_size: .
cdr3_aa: CATSRGLAAYEQYF
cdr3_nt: TGTGCCACCAGCAGGGGACTGGCTGCCTACGAGCAGTACTTC

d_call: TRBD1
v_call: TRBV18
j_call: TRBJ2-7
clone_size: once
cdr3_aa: CASSRDRVYEQYF
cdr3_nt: TGTGCCAGCTCCCGGGACAGGGTCTACGAGCAGTACTTC

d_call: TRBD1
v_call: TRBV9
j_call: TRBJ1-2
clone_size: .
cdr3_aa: CASSPTPTGEIYGYTF
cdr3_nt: TGTGCCAGCAGCCCCACACCGACAGGGGAAATCTATGGCTACACCTTC

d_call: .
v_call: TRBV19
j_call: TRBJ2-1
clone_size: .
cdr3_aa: CASSIVQKLSYNEQFF
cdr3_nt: TGTGCCAGTAGTATAGTTCAGAAACTATCCTACAATGAGCAGTTCTTC

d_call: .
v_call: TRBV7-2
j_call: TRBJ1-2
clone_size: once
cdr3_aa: CASSRQGLTNYGYTF
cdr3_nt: TGTGCCAGCAGCCGGCAGGGCCTAACTAACTATGGCTACACCTTC

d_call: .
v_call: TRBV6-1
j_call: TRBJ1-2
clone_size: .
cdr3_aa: CASSESTHGGYGYTF
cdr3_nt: TGTGCCAGCAGTGAATCCACACACGGAGGCTATGGCTACACCTTC

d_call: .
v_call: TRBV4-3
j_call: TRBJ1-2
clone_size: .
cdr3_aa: CASSQDLEGIIYGYTF
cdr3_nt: TGCGCCAGCAGCCAAGATCTGGAGGGAATTATATATGGCTACACCTTC

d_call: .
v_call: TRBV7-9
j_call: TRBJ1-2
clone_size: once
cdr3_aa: CASSSHLDTVRGYTF
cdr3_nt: TGTGCCAGCAGCTCCCACCTCGACACCGTCCGTGGCTACACCTTC

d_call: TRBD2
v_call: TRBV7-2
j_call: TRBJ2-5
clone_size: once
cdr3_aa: CASSLWTSGGVRETQYF
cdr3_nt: TGTGCCAGCAGCCTCTGGACTAGCGGGGGGGTTAGGGAGACCCAGTACTTC

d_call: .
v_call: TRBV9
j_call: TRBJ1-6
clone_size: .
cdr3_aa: CASSQGFKNSPLHF
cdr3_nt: TGTGCCAGCAGCCAGGGATTTAAGAATTCACCCCTCCACTTT

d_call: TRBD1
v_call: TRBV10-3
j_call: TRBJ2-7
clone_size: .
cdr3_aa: CAISLSGTGGDEQYF
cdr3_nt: TGTGCCATCAGTCTCTCCGGGACAGGGGGGGACGAGCAGTACTTC

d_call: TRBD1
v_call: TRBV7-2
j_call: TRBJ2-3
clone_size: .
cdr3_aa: CASSSGTGVTDTQYF
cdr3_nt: TGTGCCAGCAGCTCCGGGACAGGGGTAACAGATACGCAGTATTTT

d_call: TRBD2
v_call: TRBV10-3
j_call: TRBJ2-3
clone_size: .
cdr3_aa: CAISESRTSGGETDTQYF
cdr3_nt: TGTGCCATCAGTGAGTCCCGGACTAGCGGGGGTGAGACAGATACGCAGTATTTT

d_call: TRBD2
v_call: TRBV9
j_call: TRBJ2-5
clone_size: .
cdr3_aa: CASSLSGGGETQYF
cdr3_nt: TGTGCCAGCAGCCTTAGCGGGGGAGGAGAGACCCAGTACTTC

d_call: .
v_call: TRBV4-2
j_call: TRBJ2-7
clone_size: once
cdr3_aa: CASSQEMGGRYEQYF
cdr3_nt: TGTGCCAGCAGCCAAGAGATGGGGGGTCGCTACGAGCAGTACTTC

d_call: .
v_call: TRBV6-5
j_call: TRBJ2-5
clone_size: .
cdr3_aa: CASSYSTHLQETQYF
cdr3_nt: TGTGCCAGCAGTTACTCGACTCACCTCCAAGAGACCCAGTACTTC

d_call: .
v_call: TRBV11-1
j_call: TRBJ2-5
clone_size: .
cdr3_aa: CASSSNRAQETQYF
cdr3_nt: TGTGCCAGCAGCTCAAACAGGGCCCAAGAGACCCAGTACTTC

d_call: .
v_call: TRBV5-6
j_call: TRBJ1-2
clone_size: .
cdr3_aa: CASSPKQGGGRRYGYTF
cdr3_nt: TGTGCCAGCAGCCCAAAACAGGGAGGGGGGAGAAGATATGGCTACACCTTC

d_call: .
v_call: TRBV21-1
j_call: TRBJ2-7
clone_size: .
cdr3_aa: CASSKEVVRELLYEQYF
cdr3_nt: TGTGCCAGCAGCAAAGAGGTTGTGCGGGAGTTGCTCTACGAGCAGTACTTC

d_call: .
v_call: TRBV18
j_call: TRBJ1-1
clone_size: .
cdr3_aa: CASSSRGKGTSEAFF
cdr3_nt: TGTGCCAGCTCATCGAGGGGGAAGGGAACGAGTGAAGCTTTCTTT

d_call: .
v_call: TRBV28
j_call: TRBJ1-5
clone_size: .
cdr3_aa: CASSLWGLRGSQGPQHF
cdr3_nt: TGTGCCAGCAGTTTATGGGGACTTCGGGGGTCGCAGGGACCCCAGCATTTT

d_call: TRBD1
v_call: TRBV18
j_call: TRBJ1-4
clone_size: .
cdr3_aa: CASSLRQGTNEKLFF
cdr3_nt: TGTGCCAGCTCACTCCGACAGGGGACTAATGAAAAACTGTTTTTT

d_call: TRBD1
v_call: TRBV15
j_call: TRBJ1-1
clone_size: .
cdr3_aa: CATSRDWSGTGGLNTEAFF
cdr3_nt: TGTGCCACCAGCAGAGATTGGTCGGGGACAGGGGGCCTGAACACTGAAGCTTTCTTT

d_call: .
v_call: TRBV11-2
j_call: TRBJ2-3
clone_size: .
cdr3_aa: CASSQQRADTQYF
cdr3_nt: TGTGCCAGCAGCCAACAGAGGGCAGATACGCAGTATTTT

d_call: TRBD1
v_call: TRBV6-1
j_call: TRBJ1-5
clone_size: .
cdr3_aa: CASGDRGYSNQPQHF
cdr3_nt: TGTGCCAGCGGGGACAGGGGGTATAGCAATCAGCCCCAGCATTTT

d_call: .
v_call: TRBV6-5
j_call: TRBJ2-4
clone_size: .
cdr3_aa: CASNPGPPGDIQYF
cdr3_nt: TGTGCCAGCAACCCGGGACCTCCGGGGGACATTCAGTACTTC

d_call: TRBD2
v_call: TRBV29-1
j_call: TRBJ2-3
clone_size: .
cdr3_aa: CSGRLAGVRYTQYF
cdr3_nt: TGCAGCGGGAGACTAGCGGGGGTCAGGTATACGCAGTATTTT

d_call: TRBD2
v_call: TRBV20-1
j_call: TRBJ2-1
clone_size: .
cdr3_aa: CSTSGYNEQFF
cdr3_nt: TGCTCGACTAGCGGTTACAATGAGCAGTTCTTC

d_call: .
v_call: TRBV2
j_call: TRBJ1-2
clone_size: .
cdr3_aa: CASSETGTYGYTF
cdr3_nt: TGTGCCAGCAGTGAAACTGGGACTTATGGCTACACCTTC

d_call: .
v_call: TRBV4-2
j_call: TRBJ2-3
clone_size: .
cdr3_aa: CASSRVAGAAADTQYF
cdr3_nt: TGTGCCAGCAGCCGTGTCGCGGGGGCAGCGGCAGATACGCAGTATTTT

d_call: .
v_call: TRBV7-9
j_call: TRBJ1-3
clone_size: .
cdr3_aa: CSSSSNTIYF
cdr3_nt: TGTTCCAGCAGCTCGAACACCATATATTTT

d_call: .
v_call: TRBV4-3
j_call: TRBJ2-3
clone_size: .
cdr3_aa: CASSQGASSTQYF
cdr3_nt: TGCGCCAGCAGCCAAGGGGCCAGCAGTACGCAGTATTTT

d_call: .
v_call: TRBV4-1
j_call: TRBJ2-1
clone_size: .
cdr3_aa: CASSLTRSSYNEQFF
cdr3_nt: TGCGCCAGCAGCCTAACAAGGAGCTCCTACAATGAGCAGTTCTTC

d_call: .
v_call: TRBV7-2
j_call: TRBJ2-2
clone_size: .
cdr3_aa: CASSLELIVRGADTGELFF
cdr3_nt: TGTGCCAGCAGCTTAGAACTTATTGTCCGGGGGGCCGACACCGGGGAGCTGTTTTTT

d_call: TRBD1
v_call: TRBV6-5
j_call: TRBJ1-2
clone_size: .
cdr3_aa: CASSTGGYGYTF
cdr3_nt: TGTGCCAGCAGTACAGGGGGCTATGGCTACACCTTC

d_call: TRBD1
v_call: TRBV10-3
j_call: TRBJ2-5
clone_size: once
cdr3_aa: CAISEQGRETQYF
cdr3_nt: TGTGCCATCAGTGAACAGGGGCGAGAGACCCAGTACTTC

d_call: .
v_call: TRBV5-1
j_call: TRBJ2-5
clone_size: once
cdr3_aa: CASSSSKLQETQYF
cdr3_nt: TGCGCCAGCAGCTCCTCTAAGTTACAAGAGACCCAGTACTTC

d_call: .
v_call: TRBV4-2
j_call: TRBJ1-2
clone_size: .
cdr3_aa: CASSPRPTREDRNGYTF
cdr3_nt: TGTGCCAGCAGCCCCCGGCCAACTAGGGAGGACCGTAATGGCTACACCTTC

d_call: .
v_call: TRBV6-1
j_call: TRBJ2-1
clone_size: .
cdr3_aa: CASSDTRESYNEQFF
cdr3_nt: TGTGCCAGCAGTGATACACGTGAAAGCTACAATGAGCAGTTCTTC

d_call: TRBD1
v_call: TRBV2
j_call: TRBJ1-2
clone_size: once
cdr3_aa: CASTVRTTGFGYGYTF
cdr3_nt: TGTGCCAGCACAGTAAGAACGACAGGGTTCGGCTATGGCTACACCTTC

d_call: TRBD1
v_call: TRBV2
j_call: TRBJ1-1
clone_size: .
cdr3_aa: CASSRQGGNTEAFF
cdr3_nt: TGTGCCAGCAGTCGACAGGGCGGGAACACTGAAGCTTTCTTT

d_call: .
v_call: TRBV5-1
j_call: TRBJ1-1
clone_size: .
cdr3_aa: CASSPGTLEAFF
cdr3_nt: TGCGCCAGCAGCCCAGGGACACTCGAAGCTTTCTTT

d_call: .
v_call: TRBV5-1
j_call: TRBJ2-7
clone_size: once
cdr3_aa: CASSLEEGKQYF
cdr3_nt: TGCGCCAGCAGCTTGGAGGAGGGGAAGCAGTACTTC

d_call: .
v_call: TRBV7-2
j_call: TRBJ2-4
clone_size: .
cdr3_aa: CASSSGGPIYYF
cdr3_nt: TGTGCCAGCAGCTCAGGAGGCCCGATATACTACTTC

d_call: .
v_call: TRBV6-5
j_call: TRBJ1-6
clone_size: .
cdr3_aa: CASSRLGAPSPLHF
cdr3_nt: TGTGCCAGCTCCCGACTCGGAGCCCCTTCACCCCTCCACTTT

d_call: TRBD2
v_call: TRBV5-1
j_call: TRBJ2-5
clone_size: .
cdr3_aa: CASSLGSGGGRETQYF
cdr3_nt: TGCGCCAGCAGCTTGGGTAGCGGGGGCGGCAGAGAGACCCAGTACTTC

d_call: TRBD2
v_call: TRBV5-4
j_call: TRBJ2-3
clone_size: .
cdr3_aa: CASSLPSGGSTDTQYF
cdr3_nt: TGTGCCAGCAGCTTGCCCAGCGGGGGAAGCACAGATACGCAGTATTTT

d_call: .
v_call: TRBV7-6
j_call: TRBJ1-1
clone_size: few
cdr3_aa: CASSLAEEQVTEAFF
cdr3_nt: TGTGCCAGCAGCTTAGCCGAAGAACAGGTCACTGAAGCTTTCTTT